What follows are 14 T cell receptor beta chains derived from one specimen sequenced in a study of blood T cell repertoires in COVID-19. Sequencing was performed with immunoSEQ multiplex PCR; in TCRdb, only in-frame clones are kept and a portion is missing. Here the sample spans about 75,000 clones, 85% to 90% being singletons. Sequencing was carried out using peripheral blood. The origin of the receptors is a human donor in a cohort sampled during active COVID-19.

Comments on this clone: An end of the junction differs from the germline gene, which may be a read error. The chain employs TRBV5-4 and TRBJ2-1, with TRBD1 matching over 9 bases. This CDR3 is built from 17 residues. Germline CDR1 and CDR2: SGHNT and YYREEE (reference sequence). This CDR3 reads CVSSQGQGGVRVNEQFF. The CDR3 nucleotides are TGTGTCAGCAGCCAGGGACAGGGAGGGGTACGGGTCAATGAGCAGTTCTTC.

The V gene is TRBV5-1, the J gene TRBJ1-2; TRBD1 agrees at 7 bases. CDR3 size: 16 residues. Looked up from germline, CDR1 is SGHRS and CDR2 is YFSETQ. The junction had 10 bases not matched to a gene; V was cut back by 5 bases and J by 0 bases. CDR3 nucleotide sequence: TGCGCCAGCAGGCCACCTTACAGGGGACCTAACTATGGCTACACCTTC. Translated: CASRPPYRGPNYGYTF.

The V call is TRBV29-1, the J call TRBJ2-7; 10 nucleotides agree with TRBD2. The CDR3 contains 13 residues. Germline-derived CDR1 and CDR2 are SQVTM and ANQGSEA. With V trimmed by 7 bases and J by 5 bases, 8 bases remained unmatched. CDR3 sequence (DNA): TGCAGCGCTGAGGGACTAGCGATCAACGAGCAGTACTTC. Residues: CSAEGLAINEQYF.

The V gene is TRBV3-1 (or the pseudogene TRBV3-2), the J gene TRBJ2-5, with 9 nucleotides matching TRBD2. Per germline, CDR1 LGHDT and CDR2 YNNKEL (reference sequence). Trimming at V came to 4 bases and at J to 3 bases, leaving 9 bases not matched to a gene. The CDR3 is 16 amino acids. The CDR3 coding sequence is TGTGCCAGCAGCCGCAGTCCACAGCGGGGGGAAGAGACCCAGTACTTC. It encodes CASSRSPQRGEETQYF.

The V call is TRBV12-3 or TRBV12-4, the J call TRBJ1-2; D unresolved. This CDR3 contains 13 residues. V lost 3 bases, J lost 5 bases, and 10 bases lay in between. As DNA, the CDR3 is TGTGCCAGCAGTTTGAGTTCAGGTTATGGCTACACCTTC. Its translation is CASSLSSGYGYTF.

The V call is TRBV30, the J call TRBJ1-1, with D uncertain. With 3 bases removed from V and 0 bases from J, the gap between germline ends came to 8 bases. The germline gives CDR1 GTSNPN, CDR2 SVGIG (reference sequence). CDR3 length: 13 residues. CDR3 sequence (DNA): TGTGCCTGGAGGCGGCATGTGAACACTGAAGCTTTCTTT. It codes for CAWRRHVNTEAFF.

Only one count was recorded for this clone. The rearrangement joins TRBV21-1 to TRBJ2-4; TRBD1 is taken as the D call from the table, unchecked against the DNA. TRBV21-1 constitutes a pseudogene. The CDR3 spans 16 residues. This CDR3 is CASSPWRQVAKNIQYF. Here the CDR3 DNA reads TGTGCCAGCAGCCCTTGGCGACAAGTAGCCAAAAACATTCAGTACTTC.

The gene calls are TRBV7-8 and TRBJ2-1; 12 bases are a match to TRBD2. Germline CDR1 SGHVS, CDR2 FQNEAQ. V was clipped by 5 bases and J by 15 bases; unmatched bases: 8. The CDR3 consists of 13 residues. Here the CDR3 DNA reads TGTGCCAGCAGCCCACTAGCGGGAGGCTTTTTGTTCTTC. Protein: CASSPLAGGFLFF.

V and J are TRBV6-5 and TRBJ2-7, with TRBD1 matching over 8 bases. This CDR3 is 15 amino acids long. Germline V lookup: CDR1 MNHEY, CDR2 SVGAGI. The V segment lost 5 bases and the J segment 5 bases; nucleotides outside the gene matches: 11. The CDR3 nucleotides are TGTGCCAGCAGTCTTACCGGGACAGGTAATAACGAGCAGTACTTC. Translated: CASSLTGTGNNEQYF.

The rearrangement links TRBV6-2 or TRBV6-3 to TRBJ2-1; TRBD2 agrees at 14 bases. The CDR3 covers 16 residues. The germline gives CDR1 MNHEY, CDR2 SVGEGT. V shed 5 bases and J 13 bases; nucleotides not matched to a gene: 13. The CDR3 region is CASSRGLAGASGRQFF. The CDR3 nucleotides read TGTGCCAGCAGTCGGGGACTAGCGGGAGCCTCGGGACGACAGTTCTTC.

The genes are TRBV5-4 and TRBJ1-1; no clear D gene. This CDR3 is built from 13 residues. Germline V gives CDR1 SGHNT, CDR2 YYREEE (reference sequence). The V gene lost 0 bases and the J gene lost 7 bases, with 10 bases spanning the gap. The CDR3 bases are TGTGCCAGCAGCTTGGGTCAGGTGGGTGAAGCTTTCTTT. This encodes CASSLGQVGEAFF.

This clone has just one count. The V gene is TRBV19, the J gene TRBJ1-5; 9 bases are a match to TRBD1. Germline assignment: CDR1 LNHDA and CDR2 SQIVND (reference sequence). Trimming took 8 bases from V and 2 from J; bases not matched to a gene: 10. The CDR3 consists of 16 residues. CDR3 sequence reads: CASHRDRAGGNQPQHF. The CDR3 coding sequence is TGTGCCAGTCATAGGGACAGGGCTGGCGGCAATCAGCCCCAGCATTTT.

The CDR3 here is CASSQDLGRGRETQYF. Here the CDR3 DNA reads TGCGCCAGCAGCCAGGACCTCGGCAGGGGGCGAGAGACCCAGTACTTC. The chain is built from TRBV4-1 and TRBJ2-5; 8 nucleotides line up with TRBD1. The CDR3 extends over 16 amino acids. Unmatched junction bases numbered 10, after V lost 3 bases and J lost 4 bases. The germline gives CDR1 MGHRA, CDR2 YSYEKL.

The chain couples TRBV29-1 to TRBJ1-1; D is ambiguous. The V and J ends lost 8 bases and 4 bases respectively, with 17 bases between them. CDR3 size: 13 residues. The germline CDR1 and CDR2 sequences are SQVTM and ANQGSEA. The CDR3 reads CSSIPARSTEAFF. The CDR3 DNA is TGCAGCTCTATCCCCGCGCGGAGCACTGAAGCTTTCTTT.